The rows below give T cell receptor beta chains drawn from one sample of a study of cytomegalovirus exposure and HLA in healthy donors. Produced via immunoSEQ multiplex PCR; TCRdb's table is partial and in-frame only. This sample's table has approximately 110,000 clones. The sample consisted of PBMCs. Source of these receptors: a man aged 18 to 29 in good health and CMV-seronegative. CDR3s include the opening cysteine and the closing phenylalanine or tryptophan. Each record gives: V gene, D gene, J gene, CDR3 protein, CDR3 DNA. D genes are given only for firm matches.

V gene: TRBV5-1; D gene: .; J gene: TRBJ1-6; CDR3 protein: CASSLGRVDSPLHF; CDR3 DNA: TGCGCCAGCAGCTTGGGGAGGGTTGATTCACCCCTCCACTTT
V gene: TRBV2; D gene: TRBD1; J gene: TRBJ1-6; CDR3 protein: CASSPGQGSAYNSPLHF; CDR3 DNA: TGTGCCAGCAGTCCTGGACAGGGGAGCGCCTATAATTCACCCCTCCACTTT
V gene: TRBV29-1; D gene: .; J gene: TRBJ2-3; CDR3 protein: CSVASFAGASTDTQYF; CDR3 DNA: TGCAGCGTCGCCTCTTTCGCGGGGGCTAGCACAGATACGCAGTATTTT
V gene: TRBV28; D gene: .; J gene: TRBJ2-7; CDR3 protein: CASAINPWLTSEVRTQYF; CDR3 DNA: TGTGCCAGCGCGATAAATCCCTGGTTAACTTCGGAGGTGCGGACGCAGTACTTC
V gene: TRBV10-1; D gene: TRBD2; J gene: TRBJ2-1; CDR3 protein: CASSESPGLAGLEQFF; CDR3 DNA: TGCGCCAGCAGTGAGTCCCCGGGACTAGCGGGACTTGAGCAGTTCTTC
V gene: TRBV6-1; D gene: .; J gene: TRBJ1-3; CDR3 protein: CASTQFSGNTIYF; CDR3 DNA: TGTGCCAGCACTCAGTTCTCTGGAAACACCATATATTTT
V gene: TRBV19; D gene: .; J gene: TRBJ2-3; CDR3 protein: CASSAGLGDTQYF; CDR3 DNA: TGTGCCAGTAGTGCCGGACTTGGGGATACGCAGTATTTT
V gene: TRBV10-3; D gene: .; J gene: TRBJ1-1; CDR3 protein: CAISEGKGKKPEAFF; CDR3 DNA: TGTGCCATCAGTGAGGGGAAGGGGAAAAAGCCTGAAGCTTTCTTT
V gene: TRBV20-1; D gene: .; J gene: TRBJ1-1; CDR3 protein: CSATGYDEAFF; CDR3 DNA: TGCAGTGCTACAGGGTATGATGAAGCTTTCTTT
V gene: TRBV11-2; D gene: TRBD1; J gene: TRBJ2-1; CDR3 protein: CASSATGTGGYNEQFF; CDR3 DNA: TGTGCCAGCAGCGCCACCGGGACAGGGGGTTACAATGAGCAGTTCTTC
V gene: TRBV6-5; D gene: .; J gene: TRBJ1-2; CDR3 protein: CASTLGGGIGYTF; CDR3 DNA: TGTGCCAGCACCCTTGGGGGCGGAATTGGCTACACCTTC
V gene: TRBV6-6; D gene: TRBD2; J gene: TRBJ2-1; CDR3 protein: CASSSGRANEQFF; CDR3 DNA: TGTGCCAGCAGCTCCGGGAGGGCAAATGAGCAGTTCTTC
V gene: TRBV18; D gene: TRBD2; J gene: TRBJ2-1; CDR3 protein: CASSITGTTYNEQFF; CDR3 DNA: TGTGCCAGCTCAATTACCGGGACTACCTACAATGAGCAGTTCTTC
V gene: TRBV15; D gene: TRBD1; J gene: TRBJ2-1; CDR3 protein: CATSIPDRDNEQFF; CDR3 DNA: TGTGCCACCAGCATCCCCGACAGGGACAATGAGCAGTTCTTC
V gene: TRBV15; D gene: .; J gene: TRBJ2-7; CDR3 protein: CATSSLDGLSSYEQYF; CDR3 DNA: TGTGCCACCAGCAGCCTCGACGGACTGAGCTCCTACGAGCAGTACTTC
V gene: TRBV19; D gene: .; J gene: TRBJ1-4; CDR3 protein: CASGQPSTNEKLFF; CDR3 DNA: TGTGCCAGTGGACAGCCCTCAACTAATGAAAAACTGTTTTTT
V gene: TRBV11-2; D gene: TRBD2; J gene: TRBJ2-1; CDR3 protein: CASSASSGTYNEQFF; CDR3 DNA: TGTGCCAGCAGCGCCTCTAGCGGAACCTACAATGAGCAGTTCTTC
V gene: TRBV13; D gene: .; J gene: TRBJ2-2; CDR3 protein: CASSLQGRPLNTGELFF; CDR3 DNA: TGTGCCAGCAGCTTACAGGGTCGACCGCTGAACACCGGGGAGCTGTTTTTT
V gene: TRBV21-1; D gene: .; J gene: TRBJ1-1; CDR3 protein: CASSKKLGVRDTEAFF; CDR3 DNA: TGTGCCAGCAGCAAGAAGCTCGGAGTCCGGGACACTGAAGCTTTCTTT
V gene: TRBV18; D gene: TRBD1; J gene: TRBJ1-1; CDR3 protein: CASSQSDRGPYSEAFF; CDR3 DNA: TGTGCCAGCTCACAATCCGACAGGGGTCCATACTCTGAAGCTTTCTTT
V gene: TRBV27; D gene: .; J gene: TRBJ1-2; CDR3 protein: CASKWAGRPGYTF; CDR3 DNA: TGTGCCAGCAAATGGGCAGGGCGGCCTGGCTACACCTTC
V gene: TRBV27; D gene: .; J gene: TRBJ2-1; CDR3 protein: CASSLSDPGVGNEQFF; CDR3 DNA: TGTGCCAGCAGTTTAAGTGATCCGGGAGTCGGCAATGAGCAGTTCTTC
V gene: TRBV6-5; D gene: TRBD1; J gene: TRBJ2-1; CDR3 protein: CASSYGQGRLNEQFF; CDR3 DNA: TGTGCCAGCAGTTACGGACAGGGTCGACTAAATGAGCAGTTCTTC
V gene: TRBV9; D gene: TRBD1; J gene: TRBJ1-5; CDR3 protein: CASSGTGGDQPQHF; CDR3 DNA: TGTGCCAGCAGCGGCACAGGGGGCGATCAGCCCCAGCATTTT
V gene: TRBV19; D gene: .; J gene: TRBJ2-5; CDR3 protein: CASSIGGIGRGETQYF; CDR3 DNA: TGTGCCAGTAGTATAGGTGGCATCGGACGGGGGGAGACCCAGTACTTC
V gene: TRBV9; D gene: .; J gene: TRBJ2-5; CDR3 protein: CASSLRVTGQGETQYF; CDR3 DNA: TGTGCCAGCAGCCTTAGAGTGACAGGCCAGGGGGAGACCCAGTACTTC
V gene: TRBV4-1; D gene: .; J gene: TRBJ1-1; CDR3 protein: CASSQVDGGTEAFF; CDR3 DNA: TGCGCCAGCAGCCAAGTTGACGGGGGGACTGAAGCTTTCTTT
V gene: TRBV2; D gene: .; J gene: TRBJ2-1; CDR3 protein: CAISRTAQVTYNEQFF; CDR3 DNA: TGTGCCATCTCAAGAACGGCACAGGTCACCTACAATGAGCAGTTCTTC
V gene: TRBV2; D gene: .; J gene: TRBJ2-1; CDR3 protein: CASSDSRALAPFNEQFF; CDR3 DNA: TGTGCCAGCAGTGATTCCCGAGCGCTAGCGCCCTTTAATGAGCAGTTCTTC
V gene: TRBV28; D gene: TRBD1; J gene: TRBJ2-5; CDR3 protein: CASRFQGAGRTQYF; CDR3 DNA: TGTGCCAGCAGGTTCCAGGGGGCCGGGAGGACCCAGTACTTC
V gene: TRBV7-3; D gene: TRBD2; J gene: TRBJ2-2; CDR3 protein: CASSSRVGAGDNTGELFF; CDR3 DNA: TGTGCCAGCAGCTCCCGCGTGGGAGCGGGGGACAACACCGGGGAGCTGTTTTTT
V gene: TRBV11-2; D gene: .; J gene: TRBJ1-2; CDR3 protein: CASSLVGGNYGYTF; CDR3 DNA: TGTGCCAGCAGCTTAGTAGGGGGTAACTATGGCTACACCTTC
V gene: TRBV11-1; D gene: .; J gene: TRBJ2-1; CDR3 protein: CASSLESGSKQFF; CDR3 DNA: TGTGCCAGCAGCTTAGAAAGCGGCTCGAAGCAGTTCTTC
V gene: TRBV7-6; D gene: TRBD2; J gene: TRBJ2-4; CDR3 protein: CASSLGRGRALGKNIQYF; CDR3 DNA: TGTGCCAGCAGCTTAGGCCGCGGGAGGGCCTTAGGCAAAAACATTCAGTACTTC
V gene: TRBV7-2; D gene: TRBD2; J gene: TRBJ2-3; CDR3 protein: CASSLGLAGLDTQYF; CDR3 DNA: TGTGCCAGCAGCTTAGGGCTAGCGGGGCTAGATACGCAGTATTTT
V gene: TRBV7-9; D gene: .; J gene: TRBJ2-1; CDR3 protein: CASKNTEQNHARYNEQFF; CDR3 DNA: TGTGCCAGCAAAAATACGGAGCAAAACCACGCTAGATACAATGAGCAGTTCTTC
V gene: TRBV14; D gene: .; J gene: TRBJ1-2; CDR3 protein: CASSQDRGYGYTF; CDR3 DNA: TGTGCCAGCAGCCAAGATCGAGGCTATGGCTACACCTTC
V gene: TRBV5-8; D gene: .; J gene: TRBJ1-3; CDR3 protein: CASSEARGVAIYF; CDR3 DNA: TGTGCCAGCAGCGAGGCCCGGGGAGTTGCCATATATTTT
V gene: TRBV15; D gene: TRBD1; J gene: TRBJ1-1; CDR3 protein: CATSTSGTGIAFF; CDR3 DNA: TGTGCCACCAGCACCTCCGGGACAGGAATAGCTTTCTTT
V gene: TRBV25-1; D gene: .; J gene: TRBJ1-6; CDR3 protein: CASSDRGGVGSPLHF; CDR3 DNA: TGTGCCAGCAGTGACCGCGGGGGGGTAGGCTCACCCCTCCACTTT
V gene: TRBV9; D gene: TRBD1; J gene: TRBJ1-1; CDR3 protein: CASSGDRVATEAFF; CDR3 DNA: TGTGCCAGCAGTGGCGACAGGGTGGCCACTGAAGCTTTCTTT